Below, 24 T cell receptor beta chains from the same sample are listed, as sequenced in a study of blood T cell repertoires in COVID-19. The method was immunoSEQ multiplex PCR; TCRdb's version includes in-frame clones alone and lacks a portion of them. The sample lists about 81,000 clones, roughly 84% occurring once. The sequenced material came from peripheral blood. The receptors come from a woman between 70 and 85 years old with acute or convalescent COVID-19.

The chain is built from TRBV7-9 and TRBJ1-1, with a possible D match to TRBD1 (6 bases). Germline CDR1 and CDR2: SEHNR and FQNEAQ (reference sequence). V dropped 1 base and J dropped 8 bases, with 11 bases sitting between them. This CDR3 region has 13 residues. CDR3: CASSLGQGLEAFF. The CDR3 DNA sequence: TGTGCCAGCAGCTTAGGGCAGGGGCTAGAAGCTTTCTTT.

V gene TRBV10-3 combines with J gene TRBJ1-1; 7 nucleotides line up with TRBD1. Germline CDR1 and CDR2: ENHRY and SYGVKD. The trim removed 0 bases at V and 5 bases at J, leaving 6 bases unmatched. CDR3 length equals 15 residues. Here the CDR3 reads CAISESGTEGTEAFF. The CDR3 DNA reads as TGTGCCATCAGTGAGTCGGGGACAGAGGGGACTGAAGCTTTCTTT.

The chain combines TRBV5-6 with TRBJ1-2, with 8 bases matching TRBD1. V lost 4 bases and J lost 4; bases outside the gene matches: 6. The CDR3 is made up of 14 amino acids. Looked up from germline, CDR1 is SGHDT and CDR2 is YYEEEE. The CDR3 reads CASSPGQGVYGYTF. The CDR3 DNA reads as TGTGCCAGCAGCCCAGGACAGGGAGTCTATGGCTACACCTTC.

The chain joins TRBV27 to TRBJ1-2; D remains ambiguous. V gave up 2 bases and J gave up 5 bases, with 12 bases separating them. The CDR3 is made up of 14 amino acids. Per the germline V gene, CDR1 is MNHEY and CDR2 is SMNVEV (reference sequence). Here the CDR3 DNA reads TGTGCCAGCAGTTTAAACACATTACCTTATGGCTACACCTTC. Protein: CASSLNTLPYGYTF.

CDR3 bases: TGTGCCGGCAGCTTAGACGGGGAGGGATCCTACGAGCAGTACGTC. It translates to CAGSLDGEGSYEQYV. The V call is TRBV11-2, the J call TRBJ2-7; 7 bases are a match to TRBD2. CDR1 is SGHAT and CDR2 is FQNNGV in the germline V gene. CDR3 length: 15 amino acids.

The chain employs TRBV5-5 and TRBJ2-5; a possible D gene is TRBD1 (6 bases). With 5 bases removed from V and 1 base from J, the gap between germline ends came to 18 bases. From germline, CDR1 is SGHKS and CDR2 YYEKEE (reference sequence). The CDR3 contains 16 residues. CDR3 in DNA: TGTGCCAGCAGTTGGGACACGGACTTATTCCAAGAGACCCAGTACTTC. Protein product: CASSWDTDLFQETQYF.

The DNA of the CDR3 is TGTGCTAGTGGTTTGGTACGTGGGGGGGCGGCTGGGTCTGGGGCCAACGTCCTGACTTTC. Translation: CASGLVRGGAAGSGANVLTF. V and J are TRBV12-5 and TRBJ2-6; TRBD2 might be the D (7 bases). Trimming left V 0 bases short and J 1 base short, with 19 bases between. The CDR3 extends over 20 amino acids. Germline-derived CDR1 and CDR2 are LGHNT and FRNRAP. Based on the CDR3 plus reference TRBV12-5 and TRBJ2-6, the full variable domain is DARVTQTPRHKVTEMGQEVTMRCQPILGHNTVFWYRQTMMQGLELLAYFRNRAPLDDSGMPKDRFSAEMPDATLATLKIQPSEPRDSAVYFCASGLVRGGAAGSGANVLTFGAGSRLTVL.

The gene calls are TRBV5-5 and TRBJ2-1; 10 bases agree with TRBD1. The J segment lost 5 bases and the V segment lost 2 bases, leaving 4 bases of the junction unmatched. The germline V gene encodes CDR1 SGHKS and CDR2 YYEKEE (reference sequence). CDR3 length equals 15 residues. The DNA for the CDR3 is TGTGCCAGCAGCTTTGGACAGGGGGTTGACAATGAGCAGTTCTTC. This codes for CASSFGQGVDNEQFF.

J is TRBJ2-5 and V is TRBV19; D is possibly TRBD1 (6 bases). This CDR3 contains 13 residues. The germline V and J ends were trimmed by 5 bases and 0 bases, with 7 bases remaining between them. Germline V lookup: CDR1 LNHDA, CDR2 SQIVND (reference sequence). CDR3 residues: CASSGDNQETQYF. CDR3 DNA sequence: TGTGCCAGTAGTGGGGACAACCAAGAGACCCAGTACTTC. Drawing the rest from reference TRBV19 and TRBJ2-5, the complete variable domain is DGGITQSPKYLFRKEGQNVTLSCEQNLNHDAMYWYRQDPGQGLRLIYYSQIVNDFQKGDIAEGYSVSREKKESFPLTVTSAQKNPTAFYLCASSGDNQETQYFGPGTRLLVL.

The chain has TRBV5-6 and TRBJ2-7; 9 positions match TRBD1. This CDR3 has 14 residues. V shed 1 base and J 5 bases; nucleotides not matched to a gene: 4. Germline V lookup: CDR1 SGHDT, CDR2 YYEEEE. Here the CDR3 reads CASSLTGGVDEQYV. CDR3 sequence (DNA): TGTGCCAGCAGCTTGACAGGGGGCGTCGACGAGCAGTACGTC.

This clone was counted between two and nine times. This chain joins TRBV6-4 and TRBJ2-1; 7 positions match TRBD2. Looked up from germline, CDR1 is MRHNA and CDR2 is SNTAGT. V gave up 2 bases and J gave up 8 bases; unmatched junction bases: 9. This CDR3 has 15 amino acids. The CDR3 sequence is CASSDGAGAEHEQFF. DNA for the CDR3: TGTGCCAGCAGTGACGGGGCGGGAGCGGAACATGAGCAGTTCTTC.

The V and J genes are TRBV28 and TRBJ1-6, with a possible D match to TRBD1 (5 bases). Trimming took 11 bases from V and 10 from J, leaving 21 bases between them. Looked up from germline, CDR1 is MDHEN and CDR2 is SYDVKM. The CDR3 is 14 residues long. In nucleotides, the CDR3 is TGTGCCGGGAACTCCGGGACTGTGGGGTCACCCCTCCACTTT. Translating it yields CAGNSGTVGSPLHF. The complete variable domain, with remaining parts taken from reference TRBV28 and TRBJ1-6, reads DVKVTQSSRYLVKRTGEKVFLECVQDMDHENMFWYRQDPGLGLRLIYFSYDVKMKEKGDIPEGYSVSREKKERFSLILESASTNQTSMYLCAGNSGTVGSPLHFGNGTRLTVT.

The CDR3 DNA reads TGTGCCACCAGCAGAGATCGGGGAGGGGGAAACACCATATATTTT. Protein product: CATSRDRGGGNTIYF. This chain uses TRBV15 with TRBJ1-3; D gene unclear. Trimming cost V 0 bases and J 4 bases, with 10 bases left between them. The V gene's germline CDR1 is LNHNV and CDR2 YYDKDF (reference sequence). The CDR3 sequence is 15 residues long.

The chain links TRBV4-1 to TRBJ2-5; tentative D call: TRBD2 (6 bases). The CDR3 covers 16 residues. Trimming took off 0 bases at V and 4 bases at J, with 15 bases between the two ends. Looked up from germline, CDR1 is MGHRA and CDR2 is YSYEKL. CDR3: CASSQDGGDLSETQYF. CDR3 nucleotides: TGCGCCAGCAGCCAAGACGGGGGAGACCTTTCAGAGACCCAGTACTTC.

This chain joins TRBV19 and TRBJ2-2; 7 bases line up with TRBD2. The CDR3 runs to 14 residues. V gave up 4 bases and J gave up 4 bases; unmatched junction bases: 3. Germline V gene lookup returns CDR1 LNHDA and CDR2 SQIVND (reference sequence). The CDR3 sequence: CASSSGGLTGELFF. Here the CDR3 DNA reads TGTGCCAGTAGTAGCGGGGGACTCACCGGGGAGCTGTTTTTT.

This rearrangement joins TRBV4-2 to TRBJ1-2; a possible D gene is TRBD1 (5 bases). V dropped 3 bases and J dropped 6 bases, with 8 bases sitting between them. CDR1 and CDR2 from the germline V gene are LGHNA and YNFKEQ. The CDR3 covers 12 residues. The CDR3 reads CASSQGEDGYTF. The CDR3, as DNA: TGTGCCAGCAGCCAGGGGGAGGATGGCTACACCTTC.

The chain combines TRBV5-1 with TRBJ1-5; TRBD1 might be the D (5 bases). V lost 0 bases and J 5 bases, leaving 12 bases between the germline ends. The CDR3 runs to 15 residues. Germline V lookup: CDR1 SGHRS, CDR2 YFSETQ. Here the CDR3 reads CASSLGGPGDQPQHF. CDR3 in DNA: TGCGCCAGCAGCTTGGGGGGCCCGGGAGATCAGCCCCAGCATTTT.

The chain joins TRBV27 to TRBJ1-5; D not certain. Germline V gives CDR1 MNHEY, CDR2 SMNVEV (reference sequence). The V gene lost 2 bases and the J gene lost 0 bases, with 11 bases spanning the gap. This CDR3 spans 16 amino acids. The CDR3 loop is CASSLSGGYSNQPQHF. The CDR3 DNA sequence: TGTGCCAGCAGTTTAAGCGGTGGGTATAGCAATCAGCCCCAGCATTTT.

V and J are TRBV18 and TRBJ2-1, with TRBD1 matching over 7 bases. The length of the CDR3 is 16 residues. The V segment lost 6 bases and the J segment 1 base; nucleotides outside the gene matches: 9. The germline V gene has CDR1 KGHSH and CDR2 LQKENI. Written as DNA, the CDR3 is TGTGCCAGCTCGCCTAAGACAGGGATGTCCTACAATGAGCAGTTCTTC. Its protein product is CASSPKTGMSYNEQFF.

J is TRBJ1-6 and V is TRBV4-2; perhaps TRBD1 as D (5 bases). Germline V gene data show CDR1 as LGHNA and CDR2 as YNFKEQ. This CDR3 spans 14 amino acids. V lost 2 bases, J lost 8 bases, and 10 bases lay in between. CDR3 residues: CASSQPDRDSPLHF. The CDR3 region has the DNA TGTGCCAGCAGCCAACCAGACAGAGATTCACCCCTCCACTTT.

The CDR3 region is CASRFGQAHNEKLFF. Written as DNA, the CDR3 is TGTGCCAGTAGATTCGGACAGGCCCATAATGAAAAACTGTTTTTT. The rearrangement links TRBV19 to TRBJ1-4, with 7 positions matching TRBD1. Trimming cost V 6 bases and J 4 bases; bases outside gene matches: 8. Germline CDR1 and CDR2: LNHDA and SQIVND (reference sequence). The CDR3 has 15 amino acids.

The chain joins TRBV19 to TRBJ1-1, with D possibly being TRBD1 (5 bases). Germline V gene lookup returns CDR1 LNHDA and CDR2 SQIVND (reference sequence). V was trimmed by 2 bases and J by 4 bases, leaving 8 bases between them. CDR3 length: 13 residues. This CDR3 reads CASSIPGSTEAFF. For the CDR3, the DNA is TGTGCCAGTAGTATACCAGGGTCCACTGAAGCTTTCTTT.

The chain recombines TRBV11-3 with TRBJ2-2, with TRBD2 matching 14 bases. This CDR3 region has 17 residues. Germline values: CDR1 SGHNT, CDR2 YENEEA. The junction had 10 bases not matched to a gene; V was cut back by 5 bases and J by 8 bases. The CDR3 DNA reads TGTGCCAGCAGCGCGACACGGACTAGCGGGAGGTTTGGGGAGCTGTTTTTT. This translates into CASSATRTSGRFGELFF.

This clone was recorded once. The gene calls are TRBV6-5 and TRBJ1-4, with a weak D call TRBD1 (6 bases). Germline CDR1 reads MNHEY; CDR2 reads SVGAGI. The CDR3 is made up of 14 amino acids. V lost 7 bases to trimming and J lost 0 bases, with 9 bases between them. CDR3 DNA: TGTGCCAGCATAGACAGGTCAACTAATGAAAAACTGTTTTTT. This gives the protein CASIDRSTNEKLFF.